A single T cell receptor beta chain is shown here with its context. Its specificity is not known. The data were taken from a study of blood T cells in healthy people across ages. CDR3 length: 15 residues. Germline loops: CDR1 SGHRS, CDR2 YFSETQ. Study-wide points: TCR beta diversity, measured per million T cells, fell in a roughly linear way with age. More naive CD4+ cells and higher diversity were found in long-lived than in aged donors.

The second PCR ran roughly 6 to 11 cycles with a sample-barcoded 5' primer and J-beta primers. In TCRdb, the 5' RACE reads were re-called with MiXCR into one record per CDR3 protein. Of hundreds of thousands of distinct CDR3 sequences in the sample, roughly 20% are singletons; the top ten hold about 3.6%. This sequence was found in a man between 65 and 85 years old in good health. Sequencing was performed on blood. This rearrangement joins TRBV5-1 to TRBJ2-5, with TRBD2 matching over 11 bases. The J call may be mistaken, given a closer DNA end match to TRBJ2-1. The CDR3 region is CASSAGLAVDNEQFF. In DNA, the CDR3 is TGCGCCAGCAGCGCGGGACTAGCGGTGGACAATGAGCAGTTCTTC.